This T cell receptor beta chain is from a study of beta chain features in type 1 diabetes. Every isolated RNA sample was fully reverse transcribed, so sequencing captured expressed TCRB transcripts. Using immunoSEQ multiplex PCR, the repertoire was profiled, and TCRdb retains in-frame clones only, with some absent. The sample lists around 600,000 clones, roughly an eighth seen once, with more than 0.095% in the top ten. With regard to this clone: Antigen: not known.

Points from the study as a whole: In all four CD4+ subsets, TCRB CDR3 length was significantly, moderately reduced in type 1 diabetes. Within the patient group, naive, central memory and Treg TCRB repertoires appeared more similar to each other than within healthy donors. Insertions were fewer and deletions more numerous at VDJ junctions in type 1 diabetes patients.

The CDR3 totals 13 residues. Per the germline V gene, CDR1 is SGHAT and CDR2 is FQDESV (reference sequence). V lost 5 bases to trimming and J lost 11 bases; unmatched junction nucleotides: 9. Every donor provided one heparinised blood draw, which averaged about 110 mL. Sorting with CD45RO/CCR7/CD25/CD127/CD95/CD27 yielded naive, central memory, regulatory and stem-like memory CD4+ cells. Sequenced: naive CD4+ T cells from blood. The TCR originated in a man aged 25 to 40 with type 1 diabetes. The gene calls are TRBV11-1 and TRBJ2-5; TRBD1 aligns across 9 bases. CDR3 sequence reads: CASSRTGGREQYF. The CDR3 nucleotides read TGTGCCAGCAGCCGTACAGGGGGCAGGGAGCAGTACTTC.